The rows below give T cell receptor beta chains drawn from one sample of a study of T-cell reconstitution after alpha-beta-depleted transplantation in children. TCRdb re-called the PCR reads through MiXCR, storing one row per CDR3 protein. The repertoire holds some 95,000 distinct CDR3 sequences, less than 25% seen once, with about 20% in the top ten. The source material was PBMCs, sampled before TCRalphabeta/CD19-depleted stem cell transplant. These receptors were obtained from a boy younger than 10 with acute lymphoblastic leukemia, due to receive a stem cell transplant. Each CDR3 is given with its conserved first and last residue. A D gene is named only where the DNA matches it firmly. Where a row states a size, it is once, few, many or the class of an expanded clone; other rows omit it.

abundance: few
d_gene: TRBD2
v_gene: TRBV4-3
len: 18
j_gene: TRBJ2-2
CDR3aa: CASSQDRSAGGYTGELFF
CDR3nt: TGCGCCAGCAGCCAAGATAGGAGCGCGGGAGGGTACACCGGGGAGCTGTTTTTT

abundance: NA
d_gene: NA
v_gene: TRBV20-1
len: 13
j_gene: TRBJ2-4
CDR3aa: CSASGGGVNVEYF
CDR3nt: TGCAGTGCTAGTGGCGGGGGCGTGAATGTTGAGTACTTC

abundance: NA
d_gene: NA
v_gene: TRBV2
len: 12
j_gene: TRBJ2-5
CDR3aa: CASRDLQETQYF
CDR3nt: TGTGCCAGCAGAGACCTCCAAGAGACCCAGTACTTC

abundance: many
d_gene: NA
v_gene: TRBV4-1
len: 14
j_gene: TRBJ2-3
CDR3aa: CASSQGLFTDTQYF
CDR3nt: TGCGCCAGCAGCCAAGGACTGTTCACAGATACGCAGTATTTT

abundance: medium-sized
d_gene: NA
v_gene: TRBV5-1
len: 13
j_gene: TRBJ1-2
CDR3aa: CASSETTLYGYTF
CDR3nt: TGCGCCAGCAGCGAGACAACCCTCTATGGCTACACCTTC

abundance: NA
d_gene: TRBD2
v_gene: TRBV10-3
len: 21
j_gene: TRBJ2-7
CDR3aa: CAISGAPPGLAHTESSYEQYF
CDR3nt: TGTGCCATCAGTGGTGCCCCTCCGGGACTAGCGCACACAGAAAGCTCCTACGAGCAGTACTTC

abundance: NA
d_gene: TRBD2
v_gene: TRBV20-1
len: 13
j_gene: TRBJ2-1
CDR3aa: CSALGLAGDEQFF
CDR3nt: TGCAGTGCTCTGGGACTAGCGGGCGATGAGCAGTTCTTC

abundance: few
d_gene: NA
v_gene: TRBV12-3/TRBV12-4
len: 15
j_gene: TRBJ2-1
CDR3aa: CASSPGQFSYNEQFF
CDR3nt: TGTGCCAGCAGCCCAGGACAGTTCTCCTACAATGAGCAGTTCTTC

abundance: few
d_gene: NA
v_gene: TRBV5-1
len: 13
j_gene: TRBJ1-5
CDR3aa: CASSLSQDQPQHF
CDR3nt: TGCGCCAGCAGCTTGTCGCAGGATCAGCCCCAGCATTTT

abundance: few
d_gene: NA
v_gene: TRBV3-1
len: 16
j_gene: TRBJ1-1
CDR3aa: CASSQTPGRGNTEAFF
CDR3nt: TGTGCCAGCAGCCAAACCCCAGGGAGGGGTAACACTGAAGCTTTCTTT

abundance: NA
d_gene: TRBD2
v_gene: TRBV29-1
len: 17
j_gene: TRBJ2-1
CDR3aa: CSVEGLAGGGSYNEQFF
CDR3nt: TGCAGCGTTGAAGGACTAGCGGGAGGAGGGTCGTACAATGAGCAGTTCTTC

abundance: NA
d_gene: TRBD2
v_gene: TRBV7-9
len: 14
j_gene: TRBJ2-3
CDR3aa: CASIEREGLDTQYF
CDR3nt: TGTGCCAGCATCGAGCGGGAGGGACTAGATACGCAGTATTTT

abundance: NA
d_gene: TRBD2
v_gene: TRBV20-1
len: 14
j_gene: TRBJ2-2
CDR3aa: CSALAGVVTGELFF
CDR3nt: TGCAGTGCACTAGCGGGAGTGGTAACCGGGGAGCTGTTTTTT

abundance: many
d_gene: TRBD1
v_gene: TRBV28
len: 15
j_gene: TRBJ1-1
CDR3aa: CASSTRTGGKAEAFF
CDR3nt: TGTGCCAGCAGTACCCGGACAGGGGGCAAGGCTGAAGCTTTCTTT

abundance: many
d_gene: TRBD2
v_gene: TRBV29-1
len: 14
j_gene: TRBJ2-3
CDR3aa: CSVSSGRDTDTQYF
CDR3nt: TGCAGCGTCTCTTCGGGGAGGGACACAGATACGCAGTATTTT

abundance: NA
d_gene: TRBD1
v_gene: TRBV18
len: 13
j_gene: TRBJ2-7
CDR3aa: CASSNQGAYEQYF
CDR3nt: TGTGCCAGCTCAAACCAGGGGGCGTACGAGCAGTACTTC

abundance: few
d_gene: NA
v_gene: TRBV5-1
len: 12
j_gene: TRBJ1-1
CDR3aa: CASSLGPTEAFF
CDR3nt: TGCGCCAGCAGCTTGGGCCCCACTGAAGCTTTCTTT

abundance: NA
d_gene: TRBD2
v_gene: TRBV20-1
len: 12
j_gene: TRBJ2-7
CDR3aa: CSAGLDLYEQYF
CDR3nt: TGCAGTGCGGGACTAGACCTCTACGAGCAGTACTTC

abundance: NA
d_gene: NA
v_gene: TRBV6-5
len: 14
j_gene: TRBJ2-2
CDR3aa: CASIKGEVTGELFF
CDR3nt: TGTGCCAGCATTAAAGGGGAGGTAACCGGGGAGCTGTTTTTT

abundance: NA
d_gene: NA
v_gene: TRBV5-6
len: 16
j_gene: TRBJ2-3
CDR3aa: CASSPQRSRLTDTQYF
CDR3nt: TGTGCCAGCAGCCCACAGAGGTCCCGATTGACAGATACGCAGTATTTT

abundance: few
d_gene: NA
v_gene: TRBV5-1
len: 12
j_gene: TRBJ1-2
CDR3aa: CASSSPPKGYTF
CDR3nt: TGCGCCAGCAGCTCGCCGCCTAAGGGCTACACCTTC

abundance: few
d_gene: NA
v_gene: TRBV5-1
len: 13
j_gene: TRBJ2-7
CDR3aa: CASSLHREYEQYF
CDR3nt: TGCGCCAGCAGCTTGCACAGGGAATACGAGCAGTACTTC

abundance: many
d_gene: NA
v_gene: TRBV6-1
len: 14
j_gene: TRBJ2-1
CDR3aa: CASREPFPDAEQFF
CDR3nt: TGTGCCAGCAGGGAACCCTTTCCGGACGCGGAGCAGTTCTTC

abundance: NA
d_gene: TRBD1
v_gene: TRBV7-2
len: 15
j_gene: TRBJ1-5
CDR3aa: CASSSGTGKFQPQHF
CDR3nt: TGTGCCAGCAGCTCCGGGACAGGGAAATTTCAGCCCCAGCATTTT

abundance: NA
d_gene: NA
v_gene: TRBV20-1
len: 13
j_gene: TRBJ2-7
CDR3aa: CSASSGFAYEQYF
CDR3nt: TGCAGTGCATCGAGCGGATTTGCATACGAGCAGTACTTC

abundance: few
d_gene: NA
v_gene: TRBV5-5
len: 16
j_gene: TRBJ1-5
CDR3aa: CASSLAPRGDGQPQHF
CDR3nt: TGTGCCAGCAGCTTGGCCCCCAGGGGAGACGGTCAGCCCCAGCATTTT

abundance: NA
d_gene: NA
v_gene: TRBV20-1
len: 13
j_gene: TRBJ1-4
CDR3aa: CSAPGHGNEKLFF
CDR3nt: TGCAGTGCCCCGGGACACGGAAATGAAAAACTGTTTTTT

abundance: few
d_gene: NA
v_gene: TRBV7-2
len: 13
j_gene: TRBJ1-4
CDR3aa: CASSLDLNEKLFF
CDR3nt: TGTGCCAGCAGCTTAGACCTTAATGAAAAACTGTTTTTT

abundance: NA
d_gene: NA
v_gene: TRBV7-2
len: 14
j_gene: TRBJ2-1
CDR3aa: CACSPLPLRGEQFF
CDR3nt: TGTGCCTGCAGCCCTCTCCCCCTCCGGGGAGAGCAGTTCTTC

abundance: many
d_gene: NA
v_gene: TRBV11-2
len: 14
j_gene: TRBJ2-3
CDR3aa: CASSFQVPTDTQYF
CDR3nt: TGTGCCAGCAGCTTCCAAGTGCCGACAGATACGCAGTATTTT

abundance: few
d_gene: NA
v_gene: TRBV7-6
len: 15
j_gene: TRBJ2-7
CDR3aa: CASSFQQGPTYEQYF
CDR3nt: TGTGCCAGCAGCTTTCAACAGGGACCCACCTACGAGCAGTACTTC

abundance: few
d_gene: TRBD2
v_gene: TRBV5-1
len: 16
j_gene: TRBJ2-1
CDR3aa: CASEKTSGNSYNEQFF
CDR3nt: TGCGCCAGTGAAAAGACTAGCGGCAATTCCTACAATGAGCAGTTCTTC

abundance: few
d_gene: TRBD1
v_gene: TRBV7-2
len: 16
j_gene: TRBJ2-2
CDR3aa: CASSLQGTVNTGELFF
CDR3nt: TGTGCCAGCAGCTTACAGGGGACAGTGAACACCGGGGAGCTGTTTTTT

abundance: NA
d_gene: NA
v_gene: TRBV20-1
len: 14
j_gene: TRBJ2-7
CDR3aa: CSAREGRRVYEQYF
CDR3nt: TGCAGTGCTAGAGAGGGGCGGAGGGTGTACGAGCAGTACTTC

abundance: NA
d_gene: NA
v_gene: TRBV28
len: 14
j_gene: TRBJ1-2
CDR3aa: CASSSHDSNYGYTF
CDR3nt: TGTGCCAGCAGTTCCCATGACTCCAACTATGGCTACACCTTC

abundance: NA
d_gene: NA
v_gene: TRBV20-1
len: 15
j_gene: TRBJ2-3
CDR3aa: CSARVSGTKDDTQYF
CDR3nt: TGCAGTGCTAGAGTCTCAGGGACAAAGGACGATACGCAGTATTTT

abundance: NA
d_gene: NA
v_gene: TRBV6-5
len: 16
j_gene: TRBJ2-3
CDR3aa: CASSYERRQSADTQYF
CDR3nt: TGTGCCAGCAGTTACGAGCGGAGGCAGTCCGCAGATACGCAGTATTTT

abundance: NA
d_gene: TRBD2
v_gene: TRBV7-2
len: 13
j_gene: TRBJ2-1
CDR3aa: CASSFDTSVSQFF
CDR3nt: TGTGCCAGCAGCTTTGATACTAGCGTATCGCAGTTCTTC

abundance: once
d_gene: TRBD2
v_gene: TRBV11-2
len: 15
j_gene: TRBJ2-1
CDR3aa: CASSLLGTRNLEQFF
CDR3nt: TGTGCCAGCAGCTTACTTGGGACTAGGAACCTTGAGCAGTTCTTC

abundance: many
d_gene: TRBD2
v_gene: TRBV3-1
len: 14
j_gene: TRBJ2-3
CDR3aa: CASSPLAETDTQYF
CDR3nt: TGTGCCAGCAGCCCACTAGCGGAGACAGATACGCAGTATTTT

abundance: few
d_gene: TRBD2
v_gene: TRBV7-2
len: 14
j_gene: TRBJ2-1
CDR3aa: CASRLAGAYNEQFF
CDR3nt: TGTGCCAGTCGCTTAGCGGGAGCCTACAATGAGCAGTTCTTC

abundance: NA
d_gene: TRBD2
v_gene: TRBV20-1
len: 14
j_gene: TRBJ2-7
CDR3aa: CSAQGTSGGYEQYF
CDR3nt: TGCAGTGCCCAAGGGACTAGCGGAGGCTACGAGCAGTACTTC

abundance: many
d_gene: TRBD1
v_gene: TRBV30
len: 15
j_gene: TRBJ2-5
CDR3aa: CAWSPARGLGETQYF
CDR3nt: TGTGCCTGGAGTCCGGCGAGGGGGCTAGGGGAGACCCAGTACTTC

abundance: many
d_gene: TRBD2
v_gene: TRBV4-1
len: 18
j_gene: TRBJ2-1
CDR3aa: CASSQPSGSATSYNEQFF
CDR3nt: TGCGCCAGCAGCCAGCCTAGCGGATCCGCAACCTCCTACAATGAGCAGTTCTTC

abundance: few
d_gene: TRBD2
v_gene: TRBV7-9
len: 17
j_gene: TRBJ2-2
CDR3aa: CASSERSAGVLAGELFF
CDR3nt: TGTGCCAGCAGCGAACGGTCAGCGGGAGTTTTGGCCGGGGAGCTGTTTTTT

abundance: NA
d_gene: NA
v_gene: TRBV7-8
len: 13
j_gene: TRBJ2-7
CDR3aa: CASSLARGREQYF
CDR3nt: TGTGCCAGCAGCTTAGCGCGAGGGCGGGAGCAGTACTTC

abundance: many
d_gene: TRBD2
v_gene: TRBV5-6
len: 16
j_gene: TRBJ2-2
CDR3aa: CASSRRAGANTGELFF
CDR3nt: TGTGCCAGCAGCCGCCGAGCGGGGGCGAACACCGGGGAGCTGTTTTTT

abundance: few
d_gene: TRBD2
v_gene: TRBV20-1
len: 17
j_gene: TRBJ2-6
CDR3aa: CSARPHSGSSGANVLTF
CDR3nt: TGCAGTGCTAGGCCCCATAGCGGGAGCTCTGGGGCCAACGTCCTGACTTTC

abundance: many
d_gene: NA
v_gene: TRBV6-5
len: 11
j_gene: TRBJ2-1
CDR3aa: CASGLDNEQFF
CDR3nt: TGTGCCAGCGGGTTAGACAATGAGCAGTTCTTC

abundance: NA
d_gene: NA
v_gene: TRBV7-2
len: 17
j_gene: TRBJ2-1
CDR3aa: CASSFVRSGGAHNEQFF
CDR3nt: TGTGCCAGCAGCTTTGTCAGGAGCGGAGGGGCCCACAATGAGCAGTTCTTC

abundance: NA
d_gene: NA
v_gene: TRBV2
len: 11
j_gene: TRBJ2-7
CDR3aa: CASSERYEQYF
CDR3nt: TGTGCCAGCAGTGAACGGTACGAGCAGTACTTC

abundance: few
d_gene: NA
v_gene: TRBV29-1
len: 19
j_gene: TRBJ2-1
CDR3aa: CSVEGYLYLEGKIYNEQFF
CDR3nt: TGCAGCGTTGAAGGTTACTTGTACCTCGAGGGGAAAATCTACAATGAGCAGTTCTTC

abundance: few
d_gene: TRBD1
v_gene: TRBV7-6
len: 14
j_gene: TRBJ1-4
CDR3aa: CASSPRQGNEKLFF
CDR3nt: TGTGCCAGCAGCCCCCGACAGGGGAATGAAAAACTGTTTTTT

abundance: few
d_gene: TRBD2
v_gene: TRBV6-7
len: 18
j_gene: TRBJ2-1
CDR3aa: CARIPRTSGSPDYNEQFF
CDR3nt: TGTGCCAGGATTCCCCGGACTAGCGGAAGCCCGGACTACAATGAGCAGTTCTTC

abundance: NA
d_gene: NA
v_gene: TRBV3-1
len: 15
j_gene: TRBJ2-5
CDR3aa: CASSQEVLSGEAQYF
CDR3nt: TGTGCCAGCAGCCAAGAAGTGTTGAGCGGAGAGGCCCAGTACTTC

abundance: NA
d_gene: NA
v_gene: TRBV6-1
len: 15
j_gene: TRBJ1-3
CDR3aa: CASSATREAGNTIYF
CDR3nt: TGTGCCAGCAGCGCGACGCGAGAGGCTGGAAACACCATATATTTT

abundance: NA
d_gene: NA
v_gene: TRBV20-1
len: 15
j_gene: TRBJ2-1
CDR3aa: CSARRASPSVEEQFF
CDR3nt: TGCAGTGCTAGACGAGCTTCACCGTCAGTCGAAGAGCAGTTCTTC

abundance: NA
d_gene: TRBD2
v_gene: TRBV12-3/TRBV12-4
len: 15
j_gene: TRBJ2-1
CDR3aa: CASSRPRAGSGEQFF
CDR3nt: TGTGCCAGCAGCCGCCCGAGAGCGGGGTCTGGGGAGCAGTTCTTC

abundance: NA
d_gene: NA
v_gene: TRBV18
len: 14
j_gene: TRBJ2-7
CDR3aa: CASSPPGSQYEQYF
CDR3nt: TGTGCCAGCTCCCCGCCCGGATCTCAGTACGAGCAGTACTTC